This T cell receptor (beta chain) originates from a study of blood T cell repertoires in COVID-19. Turning to the study itself: Samples taken during acute and convalescent COVID-19 were collected in the United States, Italy and Spain.

Trimming took 6 bases from V and 6 from J, leaving 15 bases between them. There are 15 residues in the CDR3. Germline CDR1 LNHDA, CDR2 SQIVND (reference sequence). In the original workflow: By means of reference gene primer amplification, nucleated cell counts were estimated. Libraries were prepared by immunoSEQ multiplex PCR; TCRdb keeps only in-frame clonotypes and omits some of them. V, J and clone size are those of that table, while D and trimming were read from the DNA. The sample yields roughly 29,000 clones, less than 80% seen once. Material: peripheral blood. V is TRBV19 and J is TRBJ1-6; unclear D gene. The sequence was collected from a boy aged 2-15 years with active or convalescent COVID-19. The DNA of the CDR3 is TGTGCCAGTAGCCGTCAGACAAATACTAATTCACCCCTCCACTTT. Encoded protein: CASSRQTNTNSPLHF.